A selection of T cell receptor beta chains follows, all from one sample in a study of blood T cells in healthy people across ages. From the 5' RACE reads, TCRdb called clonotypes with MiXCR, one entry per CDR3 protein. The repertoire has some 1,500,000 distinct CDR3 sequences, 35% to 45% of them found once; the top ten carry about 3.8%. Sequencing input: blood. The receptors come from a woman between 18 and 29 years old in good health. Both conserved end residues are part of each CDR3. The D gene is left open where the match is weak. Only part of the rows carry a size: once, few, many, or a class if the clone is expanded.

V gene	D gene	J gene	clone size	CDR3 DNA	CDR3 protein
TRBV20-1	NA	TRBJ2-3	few	TGCAGTGCTGGTAGACCAAGCGTAGATACGCAGTATTTT	CSAGRPSVDTQYF
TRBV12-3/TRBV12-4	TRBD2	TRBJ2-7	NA	TGTGCCAGCAGTTCTCGGAGAACGACTAGCGTTTCCTACGAGCAGTACTTC	CASSSRRTTSVSYEQYF
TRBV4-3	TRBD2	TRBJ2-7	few	TGCGCCAGCAGCTCAACTTTGACTAGCAGCTACTACGAGCAGTACTTC	CASSSTLTSSYYEQYF
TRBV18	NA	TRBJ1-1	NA	TGTGCCAGCTCACCATCAAACCCTTACACTGAAGCTTTCTTT	CASSPSNPYTEAFF
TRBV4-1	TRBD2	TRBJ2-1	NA	TGCGCCAGCAGCCAAGTGTCGGGAGGGTTGAATGAGCAGTTCTTC	CASSQVSGGLNEQFF
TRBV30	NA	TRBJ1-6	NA	TGTGCCTGGAGTGTAGCCGGGTTGGGTTCACCCCTCCACTTT	CAWSVAGLGSPLHF
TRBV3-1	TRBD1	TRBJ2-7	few	TGTGCCAGTAGAGGGACAGGTAACTACGAGCAGTACTTC	CASRGTGNYEQYF
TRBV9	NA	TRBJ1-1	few	TGTGCCAGCAGCGTAGATGGCCGGTCCCCGGAAATGAACACTGAAGCTTTCTTT	CASSVDGRSPEMNTEAFF
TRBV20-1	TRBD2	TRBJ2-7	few	TGCAGTGCGGGGGGACTAGCGGGGGGCTCCTACGAGCAGTACTTC	CSAGGLAGGSYEQYF
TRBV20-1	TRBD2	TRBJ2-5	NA	TGCAGTGCTAGTAGAGCGGGGGGGCGAGAGACCCAGTACTTC	CSASRAGGRETQYF
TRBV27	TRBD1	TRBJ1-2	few	TGTGCCAGCAGTTTATCCACAGGGGGCTATGGCTACACCTTC	CASSLSTGGYGYTF
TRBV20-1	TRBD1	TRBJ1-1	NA	TGCAGTGCGCGAACCACAGGGGGACGAGGGAACACTGAAGCTTTCTTT	CSARTTGGRGNTEAFF
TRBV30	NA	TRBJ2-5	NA	TGTGCCTGGAGTGTTTCCGACATAGAAGAGACCCAGTACTTC	CAWSVSDIEETQYF
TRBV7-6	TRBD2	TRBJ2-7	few	TGTGCCAGCAGTTCTGGGACTAGCGCTTCCTACGAGCAGTACTTC	CASSSGTSASYEQYF
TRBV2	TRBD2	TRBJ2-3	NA	TGTGCCAGCAAAGGGACTAGCGGTAGCACAGATACGCAGTATTTT	CASKGTSGSTDTQYF
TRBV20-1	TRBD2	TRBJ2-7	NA	TGCAGTGCTCCGGCTAGCGGGAGGCCCTCCTACAATGAGCAGTACTTC	CSAPASGRPSYNEQYF
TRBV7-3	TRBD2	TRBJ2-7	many	TGTGCCAGCAGTTCGGGACTAGCGGGAGTCAATGAGCAGTACTTC	CASSSGLAGVNEQYF
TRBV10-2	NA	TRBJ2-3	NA	TGCGCCAGCAGAGCCGAGACTACCACAGATACGCAGTATTTT	CASRAETTTDTQYF
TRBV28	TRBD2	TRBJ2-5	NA	TGTGCCAGCAGTTTATGCGGTCTGCGGGAGTCCCGCCAAGAGACCCAGTACTTC	CASSLCGLRESRQETQYF
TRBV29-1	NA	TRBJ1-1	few	TGCAGCGTTTCCCCTCGGCTGAACACTGAAGCTTTCTTT	CSVSPRLNTEAFF
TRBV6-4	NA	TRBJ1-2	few	TGTGCCAGCAGTGAGAACAGGGAAGGCGGCTACACCTTC	CASSENREGGYTF
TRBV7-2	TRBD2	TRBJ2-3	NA	TGTGCCAGCAGCTTAGAGTTCTTCGCTAGCGGGGGGGCTGTAGATACGCAGTATTTT	CASSLEFFASGGAVDTQYF
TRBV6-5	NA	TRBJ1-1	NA	TGTGCCAGCAGGATAAGGACGGTGCATAACACTGAAGCTTTCTTT	CASRIRTVHNTEAFF
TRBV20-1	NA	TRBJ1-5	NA	TGCAGTGCTAGCAGGCGGCAGCCTAATCAGCCCCAGCATTTT	CSASRRQPNQPQHF
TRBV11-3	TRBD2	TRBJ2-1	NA	TGTGCCAGCAGCTTTGCGGGAGGGCTCTACAATGAGCAGTTCTTC	CASSFAGGLYNEQFF
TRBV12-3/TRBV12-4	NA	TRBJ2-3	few	TGTGCCAGCAGTTTATACAGGATAGATACGCAGTATTTT	CASSLYRIDTQYF
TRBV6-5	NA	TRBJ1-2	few	TGTGCCAGCAACCTTGGGGGGGCGGGTAATTCTGGCTACACCTTC	CASNLGGAGNSGYTF
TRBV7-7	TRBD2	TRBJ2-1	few	TGTGCTAGCAGCGAACGCCCCGGGACTAGCGGGCCGAGCTCCTACAATGAGCAGTTCTTC	CASSERPGTSGPSSYNEQFF
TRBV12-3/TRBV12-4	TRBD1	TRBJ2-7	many	TGTGCCAGCAGACCTAAAGCCGGGACAGGGTACTACGAGCAGTACTTC	CASRPKAGTGYYEQYF
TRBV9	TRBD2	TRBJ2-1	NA	TGTGCCAGCAGCGTAGCGCCTAGCGGATACAATGAGCAGTTCTTC	CASSVAPSGYNEQFF
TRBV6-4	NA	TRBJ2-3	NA	TGTGCCAGCAGTGACGGCAGGGACCCAGATACGCAGTATTTT	CASSDGRDPDTQYF